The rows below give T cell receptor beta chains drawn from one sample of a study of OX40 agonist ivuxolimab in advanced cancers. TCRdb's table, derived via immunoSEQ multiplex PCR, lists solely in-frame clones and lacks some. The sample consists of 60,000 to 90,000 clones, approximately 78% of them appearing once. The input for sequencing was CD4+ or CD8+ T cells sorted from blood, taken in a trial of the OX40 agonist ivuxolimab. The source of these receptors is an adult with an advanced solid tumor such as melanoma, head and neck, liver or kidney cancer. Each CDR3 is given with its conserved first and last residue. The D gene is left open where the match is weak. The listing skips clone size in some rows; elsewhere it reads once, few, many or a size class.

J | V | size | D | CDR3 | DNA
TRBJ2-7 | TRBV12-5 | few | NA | CASSLGGTYEQYF | TGTGCTAGTTCCCTAGGCGGAACCTACGAGCAGTACTTC
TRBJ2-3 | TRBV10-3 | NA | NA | CAINLSGTDTQYF | TGTGCCATCAATCTGAGCGGCACAGATACGCAGTATTTT
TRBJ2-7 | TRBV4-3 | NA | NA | CASSPESLGTYEQYF | TGCGCCAGCAGCCCAGAGAGTCTTGGGACCTACGAGCAGTACTTC
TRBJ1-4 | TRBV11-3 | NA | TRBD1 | CASSPRTGKNEKLFF | TGTGCCAGCAGCCCCAGGACAGGGAAGAATGAAAAACTGTTTTTT
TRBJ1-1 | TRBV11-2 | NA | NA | CASSLYSSLLTEAFF | TGTGCCAGCAGCCTTTACAGTTCCTTATTAACTGAAGCTTTCTTT
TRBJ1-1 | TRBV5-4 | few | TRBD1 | CASSLGQGGTEAFF | TGTGCCAGCAGCTTGGGACAGGGGGGGACTGAAGCTTTCTTT
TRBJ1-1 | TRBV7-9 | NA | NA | CASSLLTPNTEAFF | TGTGCCAGCAGCTTACTCACCCCGAACACTGAAGCCTTCTTT
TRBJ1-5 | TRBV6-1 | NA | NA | CASSWRLQPQHF | TGTGCCAGCAGTTGGAGGCTTCAGCCCCAGCATTTT
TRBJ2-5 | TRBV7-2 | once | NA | CASSSGPQSVSSQETQYF | TGTGCCAGCAGCTCTGGACCTCAAAGCGTATCCAGCCAAGAGACCCAGTACTTC
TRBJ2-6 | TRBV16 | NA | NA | CASSEFSRRSGANVLTF | TGTGCCAGCAGCGAGTTCTCGAGGCGTTCTGGGGCCAACGTCCTGACTTTC
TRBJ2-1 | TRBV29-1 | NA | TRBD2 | CSVVASGSNAEQFF | TGCAGCGTTGTAGCTAGCGGGAGCAACGCTGAGCAGTTCTTC
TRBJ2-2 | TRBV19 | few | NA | CASRILGRAGELFF | TGTGCCAGTAGGATATTAGGAAGGGCCGGGGAGCTGTTTTTT
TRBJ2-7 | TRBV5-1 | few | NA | CASSSEGAYEQYF | TGCGCCAGCAGCAGCGAGGGGGCCTACGAGCAGTACTTC
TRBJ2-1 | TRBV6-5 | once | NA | CASSLLSGEQFF | TGTGCCAGCAGTCTCCTCAGTGGGGAGCAGTTCTTC
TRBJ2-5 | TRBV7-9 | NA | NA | CASSLARKETQYF | TGTGCCAGCAGCTTAGCTAGGAAAGAGACCCAGTACTTC
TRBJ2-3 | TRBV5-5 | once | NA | CASSLEVDTQYF | TGTGCCAGCAGCTTGGAGGTCGATACGCAGTATTTT
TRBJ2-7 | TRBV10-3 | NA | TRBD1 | CAIRQGGHEQYF | TGTGCCATCAGACAGGGGGGCCACGAGCAGTACTTC
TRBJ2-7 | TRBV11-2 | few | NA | CASSPLGGAGQYEQYF | TGTGCCAGCAGCCCCCTAGGGGGGGCAGGACAATACGAGCAGTACTTC
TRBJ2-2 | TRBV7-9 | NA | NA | CASSLQGGVITGELFF | TGTGCCAGCAGCTTACAGGGCGGGGTAATCACCGGGGAGCTGTTTTTT
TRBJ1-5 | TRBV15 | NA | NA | CATSARRGAGDQPQHF | TGTGCCACCAGCGCCCGGCGGGGGGCCGGAGATCAGCCCCAGCATTTT
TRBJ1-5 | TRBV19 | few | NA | CASSTLQGAQPQHF | TGTGCCAGTAGTACCCTACAGGGTGCGCAGCCCCAGCATTTT
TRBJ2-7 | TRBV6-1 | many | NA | CASSEAEFYEQYF | TGTGCCAGCAGTGAAGCGGAGTTCTACGAGCAGTACTTC
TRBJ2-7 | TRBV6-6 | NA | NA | CASTPRRGEQYF | TGTGCCAGCACCCCACGGAGGGGCGAGCAGTACTTC
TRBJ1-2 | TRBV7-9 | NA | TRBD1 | CASSSNLRTGGYTF | TGTGCCAGCAGCTCTAATCTTCGGACAGGTGGCTACACCTTC
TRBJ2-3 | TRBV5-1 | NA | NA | CASSLQGPDTQYF | TGCGCCAGCAGCTTGCAGGGCCCAGATACGCAGTATTTT
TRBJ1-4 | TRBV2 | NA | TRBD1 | CASSEMGQGYEKLFF | TGTGCCAGCAGTGAAATGGGACAGGGGTACGAAAAACTGTTTTTT
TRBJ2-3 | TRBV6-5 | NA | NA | CASSRQSLTDTQYF | TGTGCCAGCAGCCGCCAGAGCCTAACAGATACGCAGTATTTT
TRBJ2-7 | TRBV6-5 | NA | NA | CASSYRTDNSYEQYF | TGTGCCAGCAGTTACCGGACAGACAATTCCTACGAGCAGTACTTC
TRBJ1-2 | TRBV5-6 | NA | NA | CASSSRDRNNYGYTF | TGTGCCAGCAGCTCCCGGGACCGAAATAACTATGGCTACACCTTC
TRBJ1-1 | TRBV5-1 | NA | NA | CASSFPEPNTEAFF | TGCGCCAGCAGCTTCCCGGAGCCGAACACTGAAGCTTTCTTT
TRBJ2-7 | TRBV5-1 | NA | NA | CASSLSRQDTYEQYF | TGCGCCAGCAGCCTAAGCCGACAGGACACCTACGAGCAGTACTTC
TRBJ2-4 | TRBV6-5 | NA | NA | CASSYGGGAKNIQYF | TGTGCCAGCAGTTACGGCGGGGGCGCCAAAAACATTCAGTACTTC
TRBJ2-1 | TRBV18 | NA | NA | CASSPQIGNEQFF | TGTGCCAGCTCACCACAGATTGGCAATGAGCAGTTCTTC
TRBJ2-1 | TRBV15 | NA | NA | CATSGQGTAGPHNEQFF | TGTGCCACCAGCGGTCAAGGGACAGCGGGACCCCACAATGAGCAGTTCTTC
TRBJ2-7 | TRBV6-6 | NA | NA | CASSYSLADEQYF | TGTGCCAGCAGTTACAGTCTAGCTGACGAGCAGTACTTC
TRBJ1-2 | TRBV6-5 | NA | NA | CASSYLEGRYGYTF | TGTGCCAGCAGTTACCTCGAGGGGCGCTACGGCTACACCTTC